These 9 T cell receptor beta chains came from one sample sequenced in a study of cytomegalovirus exposure and HLA in healthy donors (dated by TCRdb to 2017 to 2019). Library generation was performed with the immunoSEQ multiplex PCR assay. For the multiplex PCR, a mixture combining 60 forward primers for TCR Vbeta segments and 13 reverse primers for TCR Jbeta segments was used. TCRdb obtained this table from immuneACCESS and retained in-frame rearrangements with V and J assigned. These tables miss some clones; where compared with another copy, unresolved V genes account for less than half of the shortfall, and the remainder is unexplained. This sample gives around 130,000 clones in total; less than 85% of them show up just once. Clones ranked in the top ten supply less than 3% of the sample. What was sequenced was PBMCs. These TCRs come from a man aged 30 to 45 in good health and CMV-seronegative.

The rearrangement joins TRBV6-4 to TRBJ2-4, with TRBD2 as a possible D gene (5 bases). V was pared by 6 bases and J by 9 bases, with 18 bases between. The CDR3 spans 14 residues. Germline values: CDR1 MRHNA, CDR2 SNTAGT. CDR3 coding DNA: TGTGCCAGCAGGGGAGCTAGGGCCGAAATCATTCAGTACTTC. This codes for CASRGARAEIIQYF.

The J gene is TRBJ1-3, the V gene TRBV28, with D tentatively TRBD1 (5 bases). V lost 8 bases and J 2 bases, leaving 13 bases between the germline ends. Germline V gene data show CDR1 as MDHEN and CDR2 as SYDVKM. This CDR3 is 14 amino acids long. The CDR3 nucleotides read TGTGCCAGCGGACTAGGGGCAGCTGGAAACACCATATATTTT. This translates into CASGLGAAGNTIYF.

The chain couples TRBV19 to TRBJ1-2; 7 nucleotides match TRBD1. The germline gives CDR1 LNHDA, CDR2 SQIVND (reference sequence). The CDR3 contains 16 residues. The V and J ends lost 1 base and 8 bases, in that order; junction bases with no gene match: 13. The CDR3 DNA is TGTGCCAGTAGTATAGCGGGACAGACTGCTCGGGGGGGCTACACCTTC. It codes for CASSIAGQTARGGYTF.

The chain uses TRBV6-6 and TRBJ2-7; 11 bases agree with TRBD1. The CDR3 contains 14 residues. Germline CDR1 reads MNHNY; CDR2 reads SVGAGI (reference sequence). After removal of 4 bases from V and 6 bases from J, the junction contained 5 bases not matched to a gene. CDR3 loop: CASSFRTGGGEQYF. The CDR3 coding sequence is TGTGCCAGCAGTTTTCGGACAGGGGGCGGCGAGCAGTACTTC.

V usage is TRBV7-3 and J usage is TRBJ2-2; 13 positions agree with TRBD2. The CDR3 covers 18 residues. J lost 0 bases, V lost 5 bases, and 6 bases had no gene match. Germline V gene data show CDR1 as SGHTA and CDR2 as FQGTGA. CDR3 protein: CASSPLAGGPANTGELFF. As DNA, the CDR3 is TGTGCCAGCAGCCCACTAGCGGGAGGGCCCGCGAACACCGGGGAGCTGTTTTTT. The variable domain in full, completed from reference TRBV7-3 and TRBJ2-2, reads GAGVSQTPSNKVTEKGKYVELRCDPISGHTALYWYRQSLGQGPEFLIYFQGTGAADDSGLPNDRFFAVRPEGSVSTLKIQRTERGDSAVYLCASSPLAGGPANTGELFFGEGSRLTVL.

A few counts support this clone. As DNA, the CDR3 is TGTGCCAGCGAAGAAGGGGTGAACACCGGGGAGCTGTTTTTT. It specifies CASEEGVNTGELFF. The rearrangement uses TRBV6-4 and TRBJ2-2, with a possible D match to TRBD1 (5 bases). Trimming removed 8 bases from V and 1 base from J, with 11 bases in between. The CDR3 has 14 residues. CDR1 MRHNA and CDR2 SNTAGT come from the germline V gene.

This clone was counted between two and nine times. The V and J genes are TRBV4-1 and TRBJ2-3; 9 bases line up with TRBD1. Germline V lookup: CDR1 MGHRA, CDR2 YSYEKL. The CDR3 sequence is 15 residues long. With 6 bases clipped from V and 4 bases from J, the junction kept 8 bases outside the gene matches. The CDR3 sequence is CASRPRTGVADTQYF. Written as DNA, the CDR3 is TGCGCCAGCAGACCGCGGACAGGGGTAGCAGATACGCAGTATTTT.

The chain combines TRBV18 with TRBJ2-5; 7 nucleotides match TRBD2. With V trimmed by 1 base and J by 5 bases, 13 bases remained unmatched. This CDR3 is 17 amino acids long. Germline V lookup: CDR1 KGHSH, CDR2 LQKENI. The CDR3 spells CASSPRLGGGPKETQYF. The CDR3 region has the DNA TGTGCCAGCTCACCACGACTGGGGGGAGGGCCGAAGGAGACCCAGTACTTC. Based on the CDR3 plus reference TRBV18 and TRBJ2-5, the full variable domain is NAGVMQNPRHLVRRRGQEARLRCSPMKGHSHVYWYRQLPEEGLKFMVYLQKENIIDESGMPKERFSAEFPKEGPSILRIQQVVRGDSAAYFCASSPRLGGGPKETQYFGPGTRLLVL.

The chain carries TRBV2 and TRBJ1-5; D unresolved. V was cut by 3 bases and J by 1 base, with 7 bases left in between. This CDR3 is built from 14 residues. CDR1 and CDR2 (germline): SNHLY, FYNNEI. The CDR3 DNA reads as TGTGCCAGCAGTGATTTGCAGAGCAATCAGCCCCAGCATTTT. This codes for CASSDLQSNQPQHF. Full variable domain (missing parts from reference TRBV2 and TRBJ1-5): EPEVTQTPSHQVTQMGQEVILRCVPISNHLYFYWYRQILGQKVEFLVSFYNNEISEKSEIFDDQFSVERPDGSNFTLKIRSTKLEDSAMYFCASSDLQSNQPQHFGDGTRLSIL.